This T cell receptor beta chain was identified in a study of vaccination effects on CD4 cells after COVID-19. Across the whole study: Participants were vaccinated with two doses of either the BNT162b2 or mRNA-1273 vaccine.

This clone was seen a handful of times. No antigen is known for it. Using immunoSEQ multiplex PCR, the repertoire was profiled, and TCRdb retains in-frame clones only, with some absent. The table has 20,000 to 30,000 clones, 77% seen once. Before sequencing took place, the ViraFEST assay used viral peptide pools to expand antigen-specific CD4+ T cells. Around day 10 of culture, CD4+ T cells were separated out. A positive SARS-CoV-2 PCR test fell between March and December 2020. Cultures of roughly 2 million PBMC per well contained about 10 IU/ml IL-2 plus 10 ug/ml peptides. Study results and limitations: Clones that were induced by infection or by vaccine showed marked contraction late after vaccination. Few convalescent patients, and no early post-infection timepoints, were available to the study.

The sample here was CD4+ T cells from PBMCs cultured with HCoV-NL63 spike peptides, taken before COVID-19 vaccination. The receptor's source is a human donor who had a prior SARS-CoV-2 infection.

Here the CDR3 DNA reads TGCGCCAGCAGCTTGGGGGCAGGCCGCGGGGGCTACACCTTC. It codes for CASSLGAGRGGYTF. The V and J genes are TRBV5-1 and TRBJ1-2, with D hard to call. The CDR3 is made up of 14 amino acids. The germline V and J ends were trimmed by 0 bases and 8 bases, with 14 bases remaining between them. Germline lookup yields CDR1 SGHRS and CDR2 YFSETQ.